A single sample gave rise to the 28 T cell receptor beta chains below, sequenced in a study of lymphopenia after photon versus proton radiotherapy (dated by TCRdb to about 2019). The library was prepared using the immunoSEQ multiplex PCR assay. TCRdb holds this immuneACCESS table with in-frame rearrangements only. Some clones are missing; in checked studies, unresolved V genes explain under half, and the rest has no known cause. The sample data list thousands of clones, and approximately 90% of these were observed just once. The top ten hold around 10% of the sample. Source: peripheral blood, taken from a patient treated with photon-based radiotherapy. These receptors were obtained from a man aged 55 to 69 with cholangiocarcinoma.

This chain links TRBV5-1 with TRBJ2-7; TRBD2 agrees at 11 bases. Germline V gene sequence: CDR1 SGHRS, CDR2 YFSETQ. The CDR3 length is 17 residues. V gave up 0 bases and J gave up 6 bases; unmatched junction bases: 11. The chain's CDR3 is CASSLVWLAGGGREQYF. CDR3 nucleotide sequence: TGCGCCAGCAGCTTGGTTTGGCTAGCGGGGGGAGGGCGCGAGCAGTACTTC.

The genes are TRBV15 and TRBJ1-1; D possibly corresponds to TRBD1 (6 bases). The V gene lost 5 bases and the J gene lost 0 bases, with 13 bases spanning the gap. This CDR3 spans 15 amino acids. From germline, CDR1 is LNHNV and CDR2 YYDKDF (reference sequence). DNA of the CDR3: TGTGCCACCAGCGCTCGGGACACCTTGAACACTGAAGCTTTCTTT. Residues: CATSARDTLNTEAFF.

J is TRBJ2-7 and V is TRBV5-1; D perhaps matches TRBD2 (5 bases). V lost 3 bases and J 4 bases, leaving 11 bases between the germline ends. Germline CDR1 reads SGHRS; CDR2 reads YFSETQ. The length of the CDR3 is 13 residues. CDR3 sequence reads: CASSYVTGYEQYF. CDR3 DNA: TGCGCCAGCAGCTACGTTACGGGGTACGAGCAGTACTTC.

The CDR3 loop reads CASSSPGLAGATDTQYF. DNA for the CDR3: TGTGCCAGCAGCTCACCGGGACTAGCGGGGGCCACAGATACGCAGTATTTT. This sequence joins TRBV5-4 and TRBJ2-3, with 14 bases matching TRBD2. The CDR3 is made up of 17 amino acids. In germline, CDR1 is SGHNT, CDR2 YYREEE (reference sequence). V lost 3 bases and J lost 2; bases outside the gene matches: 5.

The gene calls are TRBV10-1 and TRBJ2-3, with 10 bases aligning to TRBD2. V lost 0 bases, J lost 3 bases, and 3 bases stayed unmatched. Germline V gives CDR1 WNHNN, CDR2 SYGVQD (reference sequence). This CDR3 spans 16 amino acids. CDR3 in amino acids: CASSESASGGTDTQYF. CDR3 coding DNA: TGCGCCAGCAGTGAGTCGGCTAGCGGGGGTACAGATACGCAGTATTTT.

This chain links TRBV10-2 with TRBJ1-6, with 7 nucleotides matching TRBD1. The CDR3 contains 16 residues. V lost 5 bases, J lost 3 bases, and 7 bases stayed unmatched. CDR1 and CDR2 (germline): WSHSY, SAAADI. CDR3 bases: TGCGCCAGCAGTCCCCCACAGGGGTACTATAATTCACCCCTCCACTTT. This encodes CASSPPQGYYNSPLHF.

The chain combines TRBV5-4 with TRBJ2-5; 7 bases match TRBD1. From germline, CDR1 is SGHNT and CDR2 YYREEE (reference sequence). With V trimmed by 4 bases and J by 3 bases, 6 bases remained unmatched. The CDR3 consists of 14 residues. This CDR3 is CASSLRTGEETQYF. As DNA, the CDR3 is TGTGCCAGCAGCCTCCGGACAGGAGAAGAGACCCAGTACTTC.

The chain carries TRBV7-6 and TRBJ2-3; D call uncertain. The CDR3 runs 17 residues. Between the trimmed V and J ends, which lost 5 bases and 0 bases, there was a span of 18 bases. The germline gives CDR1 SGHVS, CDR2 FNYEAQ. In DNA, the CDR3 is TGTGCCAGCAGCCAATTGTCTCGCGGAGCTAGCACAGATACGCAGTATTTT. Translation: CASSQLSRGASTDTQYF.

This chain joins TRBV6-1 and TRBJ2-7; a possible D gene is TRBD1 (5 bases). Trimming cost V 4 bases and J 0 bases, with 22 bases left between them. The germline V gene encodes CDR1 MNHNS and CDR2 SASEGT. This CDR3 region has 18 residues. The CDR3 is CASSGVNEKTAFSYEQYF. The DNA of the CDR3 is TGTGCCAGCAGTGGGGTTAACGAAAAGACAGCGTTCTCCTACGAGCAGTACTTC.

The chain carries TRBV5-6 and TRBJ1-1; no clear D. V lost 2 bases and J lost 3, with 2 bases in between. The CDR3 sequence is 11 residues long. The germline gives CDR1 SGHDT, CDR2 YYEEEE. This CDR3 reads CASSFHTEAFF. In DNA, the CDR3 is TGTGCCAGCAGCTTCCACACTGAAGCTTTCTTT.

The rearrangement uses TRBV29-1 and TRBJ1-1; perhaps TRBD1 as D (6 bases). Germline V lookup: CDR1 SQVTM, CDR2 ANQGSEA. CDR3 length equals 12 residues. Trimming took off 6 bases at V and 11 bases at J, with 19 bases between the two ends. In nucleotides, the CDR3 is TGCAGCGTCACGACACTTACAGGGTTTGCTTTCTTT. Residues: CSVTTLTGFAFF.

This clone was counted only a few times. The rearrangement links TRBV18 to TRBJ1-5; D is undetermined. V lost 3 bases and J lost 4, with 7 bases in between. Germline V gene sequence: CDR1 KGHSH, CDR2 LQKENI. The CDR3 sequence is 13 residues long. The CDR3 DNA reads as TGTGCCAGCTCACCGGGTCTTAATCAGCCCCAGCATTTT. Protein product: CASSPGLNQPQHF.

This sequence joins TRBV5-6 and TRBJ1-2; 7 positions agree with TRBD1. With V trimmed by 4 bases and J by 6 bases, 6 bases remained unmatched. CDR1 and CDR2 from the germline V gene are SGHDT and YYEEEE. The CDR3 runs to 13 residues. Here the CDR3 reads CASSLPGQHGYTF. The CDR3 bases are TGTGCCAGCAGCCTCCCGGGACAGCATGGCTACACCTTC. The variable domain in full, completed from reference TRBV5-6 and TRBJ1-2, reads DAGVTQSPTHLIKTRGQQVTLRCSPKSGHDTVSWYQQALGQGPQFIFQYYEEEERQRGNFPDRFSGHQFPNYSSELNVNALLLGDSALYLCASSLPGQHGYTFGSGTRLTVV.

V gene TRBV5-1 combines with J gene TRBJ1-4; TRBD1 is a possible D gene (5 bases). Trimming took 4 bases from V and 3 from J, leaving 10 bases between them. The germline CDR1 and CDR2 sequences are SGHRS and YFSETQ. The CDR3 extends over 14 amino acids. CDR3 bases: TGCGCCAGCAGCCAAGGGGCCGCTAATGAAAAACTGTTTTTT. Translated, it gives CASSQGAANEKLFF.

The chain has TRBV7-6 and TRBJ1-1; D is uncertain. Trimming shortened V by 0 bases and J by 5 bases, and 7 bases separated the two germline ends. The germline V gene encodes CDR1 SGHVS and CDR2 FNYEAQ. The CDR3 runs to 13 residues. For the CDR3, the DNA is TGTGCCAGCAGCTTAGCGCTAAGAACTGAAGCTTTCTTT. It is translated as CASSLALRTEAFF.

This rearrangement joins TRBV15 to TRBJ1-6; the D gene is possibly TRBD1 (5 bases). The V end lost 0 bases, the J end lost 7 bases, and 13 bases lay between the germline ends. Germline V CDR1 and CDR2: LNHNV, YYDKDF (reference sequence). The CDR3 spans 16 residues. The CDR3 is CATSRDLEGSNSPLHF. CDR3 DNA: TGTGCCACCAGCAGAGATCTGGAGGGGAGCAATTCACCCCTCCACTTT.

The rearrangement links TRBV7-8 to TRBJ2-1, with D tentatively TRBD1 or TRBD2 (5 bases each). Germline values: CDR1 SGHVS, CDR2 FQNEAQ. Trimming removed 5 bases from V and 6 bases from J, with 11 bases in between. This CDR3 is built from 13 residues. CDR3 in amino acids: CASSIGTVNEQFF. The CDR3 DNA is TGTGCCAGCAGCATAGGGACCGTCAATGAGCAGTTCTTC.

This clone appeared once. This chain uses TRBV14 with TRBJ2-5; tentative D call: TRBD2 (5 bases). The CDR3 loop spans 15 amino acids. The V gene lost 0 bases and the J gene lost 7 bases, with 15 bases spanning the gap. The V gene's germline CDR1 is SGHDN and CDR2 FVKESK. CDR3 DNA: TGTGCCAGCAGCCAAGAAGGGAAGGGAGAGGTGACCCAGTACTTC. It yields the protein CASSQEGKGEVTQYF.

The chain couples TRBV18 to TRBJ2-4; D is perhaps TRBD2 (5 bases). V shed 3 bases and J shed 6 bases, with 21 bases lying between them. CDR3 length: 17 residues. Germline CDR1 KGHSH, CDR2 LQKENI. In DNA, the CDR3 is TGTGCCAGCTCACCGTTAGTAGAGGGAGCGAGTCCAAACATTCAGTACTTC. It yields the protein CASSPLVEGASPNIQYF. The variable domain in full, with the rest retrieved from reference TRBV18 and TRBJ2-4, is NAGVMQNPRHLVRRRGQEARLRCSPMKGHSHVYWYRQLPEEGLKFMVYLQKENIIDESGMPKERFSAEFPKEGPSILRIQQVVRGDSAAYFCASSPLVEGASPNIQYFGAGTRLSVL.

CDR3 DNA sequence: TGTGCCAGCAGCTGGCGGGGGGACTATGGCTACACCTTC. This sequence encodes CASSWRGDYGYTF. The J gene is TRBJ1-2, the V gene TRBV11-2, with a tentative D call TRBD1 (5 bases). V lost 4 bases, J lost 3 bases, and 9 bases lay in between. This CDR3 comprises 13 residues. Germline CDR1 is SGHAT and CDR2 is FQNNGV.

The V gene is TRBV5-1, the J gene TRBJ1-4; TRBD1 might be the D (6 bases). Germline V lookup: CDR1 SGHRS, CDR2 YFSETQ. Trimming took off 4 bases at V and 6 bases at J, with 16 bases between the two ends. This CDR3 contains 15 residues. As DNA, the CDR3 is TGCGCCAGCAGCCAGGAGGGGGTCGGCTATGAAAAACTGTTTTTT. This encodes CASSQEGVGYEKLFF. Using reference TRBV5-1 and TRBJ1-4 for the parts outside the CDR3, the full variable domain is KAGVTQTPRYLIKTRGQQVTLSCSPISGHRSVSWYQQTPGQGLQFLFEYFSETQRNKGNFPGRFSGRQFSNSRSEMNVSTLELGDSALYLCASSQEGVGYEKLFFGSGTQLSVL.

The genes are TRBV6-1 and TRBJ1-1; 9 nucleotides align to TRBD1. After removal of 4 bases from V and 3 bases from J, the junction contained 6 bases not matched to a gene. The CDR3 spans 15 residues. The germline V gene has CDR1 MNHNS and CDR2 SASEGT. CDR3 residues: CASSVSGTGYTEAFF. CDR3 in DNA: TGTGCCAGCAGTGTCTCCGGGACAGGGTACACTGAAGCTTTCTTT.

V gene TRBV28 combines with J gene TRBJ2-5; possible D gene TRBD2, 5 bases. The CDR3 is 15 amino acids. Trimming left V 5 bases short and J 4 bases short, with 17 bases between. The V gene's germline CDR1 is MDHEN and CDR2 SYDVKM. The DNA of the CDR3 is TGTGCCAGCAGTCACCGGGCCCCCGCGGGAGAGACCCAGTACTTC. Its protein is CASSHRAPAGETQYF. The whole variable domain, remainder taken from reference TRBV28 and TRBJ2-5, is DVKVTQSSRYLVKRTGEKVFLECVQDMDHENMFWYRQDPGLGLRLIYFSYDVKMKEKGDIPEGYSVSREKKERFSLILESASTNQTSMYLCASSHRAPAGETQYFGPGTRLLVL.

This chain links TRBV6-1 with TRBJ2-7; D may match TRBD1 or TRBD2 (5 bases each). Germline CDR1 is MNHNS and CDR2 is SASEGT. The CDR3 runs to 13 residues. Trimming cost V 5 bases and J 3 bases, with 11 bases left between them. DNA for the CDR3: TGTGCCAGCAGTCCGGGGCCAAACTACGAGCAGTACTTC. Translated: CASSPGPNYEQYF.

The gene calls are TRBV9 and TRBJ2-1, with D unresolved. The germline V gene has CDR1 SGDLS and CDR2 YYNGEE. The length of the CDR3 is 13 residues. The V and J ends lost 4 bases and 2 bases respectively, with 7 bases between them. CDR3 nucleotides: TGTGCCAGCAGCCCCTCAGCCTACAATGAGCAGTTCTTC. This translates into CASSPSAYNEQFF.

V usage is TRBV6-5 and J usage is TRBJ2-7; 7 bases align to TRBD2. CDR3 size: 15 residues. Germline CDR1 is MNHEY and CDR2 is SVGAGI. With 2 bases clipped from V and 3 bases from J, the junction kept 7 bases outside the gene matches. This CDR3 reads CASSYGSSGGYEQYF. Written as DNA, the CDR3 is TGTGCCAGCAGTTACGGGTCCTCGGGAGGCTACGAGCAGTACTTC.

The CDR3 region is CASSIGSLRGRETQYF. CDR3 in DNA: TGTGCCAGTAGTATAGGTAGCTTACGAGGTAGGGAGACCCAGTACTTC. The genes are TRBV19 and TRBJ2-5; D is uncertain. The CDR3 spans 16 residues. Trimming stripped 1 base from V and 5 bases from J, with 17 bases between. Germline V gives CDR1 LNHDA, CDR2 SQIVND (reference sequence).

To note about this clone: At one end, the junction sequence differs from germline, possibly due to a read error. The chain has TRBV5-1 and TRBJ2-2, with 7 bases matching TRBD2. This CDR3 spans 16 amino acids. From germline, CDR1 is SGHRS and CDR2 YFSETQ. DNA for the CDR3: TGCGCCACCCAGCAGGGTGGCGGGGGAGGCACCGGGGAGCTGCTTTTT. Translated: CATQQGGGGGTGELLF.